The TCR beta chain under discussion was sequenced for a study of blood T cell repertoires in COVID-19. Background on the study: Acute and convalescent COVID-19 samples came from the United States, Italy and Spain.

The CDR3 has 17 amino acids. The germline V gene has CDR1 SNHLY and CDR2 FYNNEI. J was trimmed by 6 bases and V by 5 bases; bases with no gene match: 11. Using immunoSEQ multiplex PCR, the repertoire was profiled, and TCRdb retains in-frame clones only, with some absent. The data show 300,000 or so clones, approximately 90% seen once. Specimen: peripheral blood. This clonotype originated in a woman aged 40 to 50 with acute or convalescent COVID-19. V and J are TRBV2 and TRBJ1-5; the match to TRBD1 covers 12 bases. The CDR3 DNA reads TGTGCCAGCAGTCCGGGACAGGGGGCGCGACGAGGTCAGCCCCAGCATTTT. Translation gives CASSPGQGARRGQPQHF.